One and the same sample provided the 4 T cell receptor beta chains below, sequenced in a study of blood T cell repertoires in COVID-19. The repertoire was sequenced with immunoSEQ multiplex PCR; TCRdb's copy has only in-frame clones and lacks some. This table holds 85,000 to 100,000 clones, almost 90% found once. The specimen sequenced was peripheral blood. These receptors originate from a man in his forties or fifties with COVID-19, enrolled during active disease.

The rearrangement uses TRBV4-1 and TRBJ1-5, with TRBD1 matching 10 bases. The CDR3 has 15 residues. Trimming at V came to 4 bases and at J to 2 bases, leaving 2 bases not matched to a gene. The germline V gene encodes CDR1 MGHRA and CDR2 YSYEKL. CDR3 bases: TGCGCCAGCAGCCTCGACAGGGGGCGCAATCAGCCCCAGCATTTT. This encodes CASSLDRGRNQPQHF.

The rearrangement links TRBV7-6 to TRBJ1-2; no firm D call. The CDR3 has 13 residues. Trimming took off 5 bases at V and 4 bases at J, with 11 bases between the two ends. Germline assignment: CDR1 SGHVS and CDR2 FNYEAQ. The CDR3 spells CASSPTGGYGYTF. In DNA, the CDR3 is TGTGCCAGCAGCCCGACGGGTGGCTATGGCTACACCTTC. Filled out from reference TRBV7-6 and TRBJ1-2, the complete variable domain reads GAGVSQSPRYKVTKRGQDVALRCDPISGHVSLYWYRQALGQGPEFLTYFNYEAQQDKSGLPNDRFSAERPEGSISTLTIQRTEQRDSAMYRCASSPTGGYGYTFGSGTRLTVV.

The rearrangement joins TRBV29-1 to TRBJ1-2; weak D call: TRBD1 (5 bases). Trimming stripped 6 bases from V and 8 bases from J, with 25 bases between. CDR3 length equals 15 residues. The germline CDR1 and CDR2 sequences are SQVTM and ANQGSEA. The CDR3 loop is CSVFSWTQRLTGYTF. DNA for the CDR3: TGCAGCGTCTTCAGTTGGACACAGAGGCTTACGGGCTACACCTTC.

This clone was picked up one time. The chain carries TRBV7-9 and TRBJ1-3; tentative D call: TRBD1 (6 bases). The CDR3 runs 14 residues. Germline V gives CDR1 SEHNR, CDR2 FQNEAQ (reference sequence). The ends were cut back, 11 bases at V and 4 bases at J, with 18 bases in the middle. The CDR3 protein is CASLAGAKGNTIYF. CDR3 DNA sequence: TGTGCCTCACTCGCAGGGGCTAAAGGAAACACCATATATTTT. The variable domain in full, completed from reference TRBV7-9 and TRBJ1-3, reads DTGVSQNPRHKITKRGQNVTFRCDPISEHNRLYWYRQTLGQGPEFLTYFQNEAQLEKSRLLSDRFSAERPKGSFSTLEIQRTEQGDSAMYLCASLAGAKGNTIYFGEGSWLTVV.